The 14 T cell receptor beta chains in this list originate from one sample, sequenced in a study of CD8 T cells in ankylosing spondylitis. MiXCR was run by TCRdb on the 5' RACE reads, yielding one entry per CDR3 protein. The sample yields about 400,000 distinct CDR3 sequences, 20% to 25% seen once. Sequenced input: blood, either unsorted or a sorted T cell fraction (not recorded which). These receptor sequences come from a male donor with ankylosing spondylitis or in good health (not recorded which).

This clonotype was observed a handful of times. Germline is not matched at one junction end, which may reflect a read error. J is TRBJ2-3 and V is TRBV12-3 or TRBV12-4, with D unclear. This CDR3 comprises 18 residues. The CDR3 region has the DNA TGTGCCATCAGTTTAGGGTTCCCCACTCTGTCAGCCACAGATACGCAGTATTTT. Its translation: CAISLGFPTLSATDTQYF.

The CDR3 DNA reads TGTGCCAGCAGCTCTTCCTCACAGGGGGCAGGAGATACGCAGTATTTT. Its translation is CASSSSSQGAGDTQYF. This sequence joins TRBV9 and TRBJ2-3; the match to TRBD1 covers 9 bases. Per the germline V gene, CDR1 is SGDLS and CDR2 is YYNGEE. The CDR3 spans 16 residues. After removal of 4 bases from V and 5 bases from J, the junction contained 11 bases not matched to a gene.

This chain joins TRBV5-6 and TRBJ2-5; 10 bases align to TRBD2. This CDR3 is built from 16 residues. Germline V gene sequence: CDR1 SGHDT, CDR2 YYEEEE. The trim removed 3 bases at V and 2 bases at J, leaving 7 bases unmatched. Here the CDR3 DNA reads TGTGCCAGCAGCTCTGTAGCGGGGGGACAACAAGAGACCCAGTACTTC. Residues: CASSSVAGGQQETQYF. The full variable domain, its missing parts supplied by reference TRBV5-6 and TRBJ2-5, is DAGVTQSPTHLIKTRGQQVTLRCSPKSGHDTVSWYQQALGQGPQFIFQYYEEEERQRGNFPDRFSGHQFPNYSSELNVNALLLGDSALYLCASSSVAGGQQETQYFGPGTRLLVL.

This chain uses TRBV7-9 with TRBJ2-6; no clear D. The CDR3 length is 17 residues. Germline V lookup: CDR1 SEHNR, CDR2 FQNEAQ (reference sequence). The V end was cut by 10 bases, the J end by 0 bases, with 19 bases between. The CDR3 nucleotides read TGTGCCACCAACAGCTTAGATATGGGCTCTGGGGCCAACGTCCTGACTTTC. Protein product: CATNSLDMGSGANVLTF. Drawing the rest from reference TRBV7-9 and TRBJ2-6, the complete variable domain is DTGVSQNPRHKITKRGQNVTFRCDPISEHNRLYWYRQTLGQGPEFLTYFQNEAQLEKSRLLSDRFSAERPKGSFSTLEIQRTEQGDSAMYLCATNSLDMGSGANVLTFGAGSRLTVL.

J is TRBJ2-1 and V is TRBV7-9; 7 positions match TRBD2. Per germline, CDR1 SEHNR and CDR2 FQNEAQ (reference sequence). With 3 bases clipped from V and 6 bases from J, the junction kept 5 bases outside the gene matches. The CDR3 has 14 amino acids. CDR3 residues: CASSFGVAGNEQFF. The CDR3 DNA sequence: TGTGCCAGCAGCTTTGGCGTAGCGGGCAATGAGCAGTTCTTC. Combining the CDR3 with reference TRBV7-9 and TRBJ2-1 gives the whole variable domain DTGVSQNPRHKITKRGQNVTFRCDPISEHNRLYWYRQTLGQGPEFLTYFQNEAQLEKSRLLSDRFSAERPKGSFSTLEIQRTEQGDSAMYLCASSFGVAGNEQFFGPGTRLTVL.

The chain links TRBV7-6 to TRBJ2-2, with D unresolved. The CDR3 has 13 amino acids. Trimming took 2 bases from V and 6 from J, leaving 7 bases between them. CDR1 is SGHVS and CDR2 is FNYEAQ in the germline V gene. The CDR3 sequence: CASSLLPPGELFF. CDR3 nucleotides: TGTGCCAGCAGCTTACTACCTCCCGGGGAGCTGTTTTTT.

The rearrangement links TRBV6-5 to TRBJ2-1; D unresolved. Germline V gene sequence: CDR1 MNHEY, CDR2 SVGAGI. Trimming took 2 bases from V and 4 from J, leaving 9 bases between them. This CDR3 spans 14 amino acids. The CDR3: CASSYSQIYNEQFF. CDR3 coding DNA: TGTGCCAGCAGTTACAGCCAGATATACAATGAGCAGTTCTTC.

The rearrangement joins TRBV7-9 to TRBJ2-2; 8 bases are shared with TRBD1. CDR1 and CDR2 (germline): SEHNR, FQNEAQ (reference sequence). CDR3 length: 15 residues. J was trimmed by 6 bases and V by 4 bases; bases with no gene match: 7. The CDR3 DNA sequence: TGTGCCAGCAGCTCCGGACAGGGTAGCGCCGGGGAGCTGTTTTTT. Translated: CASSSGQGSAGELFF.

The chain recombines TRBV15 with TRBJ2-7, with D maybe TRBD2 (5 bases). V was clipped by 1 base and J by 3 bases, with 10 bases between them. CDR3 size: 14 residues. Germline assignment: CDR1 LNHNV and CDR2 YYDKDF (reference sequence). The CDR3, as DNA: TGTGCCACCAGCAGAGTTACGGGGAACTACGAGCAGTACTTC. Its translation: CATSRVTGNYEQYF.

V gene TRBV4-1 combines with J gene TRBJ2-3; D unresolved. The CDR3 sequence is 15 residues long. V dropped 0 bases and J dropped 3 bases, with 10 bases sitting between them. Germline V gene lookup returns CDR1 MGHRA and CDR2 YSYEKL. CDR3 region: CASSQDKGGTDTQYF. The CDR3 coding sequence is TGCGCCAGCAGCCAAGATAAGGGTGGGACAGATACGCAGTATTTT.

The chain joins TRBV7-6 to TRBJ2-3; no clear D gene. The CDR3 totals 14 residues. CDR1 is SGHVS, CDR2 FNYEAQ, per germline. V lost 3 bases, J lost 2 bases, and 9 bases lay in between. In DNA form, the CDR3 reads TGTGCCAGCAGCTTTTCACAGAACACAGATACGCAGTATTTT. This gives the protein CASSFSQNTDTQYF. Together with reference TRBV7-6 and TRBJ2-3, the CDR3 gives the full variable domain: GAGVSQSPRYKVTKRGQDVALRCDPISGHVSLYWYRQALGQGPEFLTYFNYEAQQDKSGLPNDRFSAERPEGSISTLTIQRTEQRDSAMYRCASSFSQNTDTQYFGPGTRLTVL.

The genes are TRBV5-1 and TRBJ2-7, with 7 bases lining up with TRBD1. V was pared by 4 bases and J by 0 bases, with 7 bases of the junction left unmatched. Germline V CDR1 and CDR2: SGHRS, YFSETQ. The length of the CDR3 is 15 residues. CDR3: CASSEWTGPSYEQYF. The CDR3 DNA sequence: TGCGCCAGCAGCGAGTGGACAGGCCCCTCCTACGAGCAGTACTTC.

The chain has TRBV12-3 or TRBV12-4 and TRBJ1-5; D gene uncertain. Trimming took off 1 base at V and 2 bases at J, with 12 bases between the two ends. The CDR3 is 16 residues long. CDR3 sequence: CASSLGDFRGNQPQHF. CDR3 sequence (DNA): TGTGCCAGCAGTTTAGGGGATTTTCGGGGCAATCAGCCCCAGCATTTT.

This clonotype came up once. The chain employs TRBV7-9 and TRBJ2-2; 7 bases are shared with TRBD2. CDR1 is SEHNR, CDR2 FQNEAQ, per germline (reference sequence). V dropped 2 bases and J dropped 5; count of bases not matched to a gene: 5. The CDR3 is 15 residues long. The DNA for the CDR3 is TGTGCCAGCAGCTTACCTGGACTAGAAACCGGGGAGCTGTTTTTT. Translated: CASSLPGLETGELFF.